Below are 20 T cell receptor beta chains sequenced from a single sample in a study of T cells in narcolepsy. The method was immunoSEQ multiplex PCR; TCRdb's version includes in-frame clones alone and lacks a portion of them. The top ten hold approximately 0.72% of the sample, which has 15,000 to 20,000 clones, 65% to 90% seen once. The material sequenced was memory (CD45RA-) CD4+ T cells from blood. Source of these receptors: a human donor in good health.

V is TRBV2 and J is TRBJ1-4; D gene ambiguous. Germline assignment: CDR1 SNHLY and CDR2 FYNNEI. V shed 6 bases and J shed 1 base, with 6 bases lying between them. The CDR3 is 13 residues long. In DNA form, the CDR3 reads TGTGCCAGCAGCGGGTTAACTAATGAAAAACTGTTTTTT. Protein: CASSGLTNEKLFF.

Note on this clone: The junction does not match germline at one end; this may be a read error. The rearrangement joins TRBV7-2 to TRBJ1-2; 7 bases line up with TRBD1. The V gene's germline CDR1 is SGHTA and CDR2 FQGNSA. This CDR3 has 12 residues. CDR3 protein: CASSLAGQPLSF. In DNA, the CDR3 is TGTGCCAGCAGCTTAGCGGGACAGCCCCTTAGCTTC. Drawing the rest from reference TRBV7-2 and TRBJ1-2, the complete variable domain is GAGVSQSPSNKVTEKGKDVELRCDPISGHTALYWYRQSLGQGLEFLIYFQGNSAPDKSGLPSDRFSAERTGGSVSTLTIQRTQQEDSAVYLCASSLAGQPLSFGSGTRLTVV.

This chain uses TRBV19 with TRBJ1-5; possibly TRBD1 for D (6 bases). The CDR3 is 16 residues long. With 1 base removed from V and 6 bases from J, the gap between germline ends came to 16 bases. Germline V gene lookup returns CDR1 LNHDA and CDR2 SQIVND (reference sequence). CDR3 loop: CASSIGGGGPGQPQHF. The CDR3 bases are TGTGCCAGTAGTATAGGGGGCGGGGGGCCGGGTCAGCCCCAGCATTTT.

The CDR3: CASSQVWEGYGYTF. In nucleotides, the CDR3 is TGCGCCAGCAGCCAAGTCTGGGAGGGCTATGGCTACACCTTC. The chain recombines TRBV4-1 with TRBJ1-2; the D is unclear. The CDR3 contains 14 residues. Germline assignment: CDR1 MGHRA and CDR2 YSYEKL. V was shortened by 1 base and J by 4 bases, with 10 bases between the two germline ends.

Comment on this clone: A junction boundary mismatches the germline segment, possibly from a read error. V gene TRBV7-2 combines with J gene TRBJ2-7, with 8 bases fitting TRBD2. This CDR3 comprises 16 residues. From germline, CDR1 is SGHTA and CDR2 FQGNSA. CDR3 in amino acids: CASSVAGAGGTYEQYF. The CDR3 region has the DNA TGTGCCAGCAGCGTAGCCGGGGCGGGAGGAACCTACGAGCAGTACTTC.

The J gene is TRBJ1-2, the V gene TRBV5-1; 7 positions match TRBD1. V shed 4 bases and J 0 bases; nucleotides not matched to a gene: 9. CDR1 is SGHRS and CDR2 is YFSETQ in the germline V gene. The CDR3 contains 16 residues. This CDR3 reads CASSPRDSLANYGYTF. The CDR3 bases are TGCGCCAGCAGCCCCCGGGACAGTTTAGCTAACTATGGCTACACCTTC.

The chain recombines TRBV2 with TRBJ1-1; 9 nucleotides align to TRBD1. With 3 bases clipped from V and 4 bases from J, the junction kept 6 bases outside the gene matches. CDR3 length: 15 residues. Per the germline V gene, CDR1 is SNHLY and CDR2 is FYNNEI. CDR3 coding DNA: TGTGCCAGCAGTGACTGGGACAGGGCGAGCACTGAAGCTTTCTTT. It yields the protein CASSDWDRASTEAFF.

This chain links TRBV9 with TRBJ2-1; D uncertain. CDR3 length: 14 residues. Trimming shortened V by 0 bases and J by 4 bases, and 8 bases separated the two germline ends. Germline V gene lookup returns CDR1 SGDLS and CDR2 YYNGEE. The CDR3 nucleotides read TGTGCCAGCAGCGTAGACGTATTATACAATGAGCAGTTCTTC. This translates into CASSVDVLYNEQFF.

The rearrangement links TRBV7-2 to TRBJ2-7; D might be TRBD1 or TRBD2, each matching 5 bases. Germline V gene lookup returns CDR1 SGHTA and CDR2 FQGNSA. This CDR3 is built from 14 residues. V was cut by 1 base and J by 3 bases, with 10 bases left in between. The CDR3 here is CASSLGTQGYEQYF. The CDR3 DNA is TGTGCCAGCAGCTTAGGGACTCAGGGCTACGAGCAGTACTTC. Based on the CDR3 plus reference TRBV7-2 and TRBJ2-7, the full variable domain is GAGVSQSPSNKVTEKGKDVELRCDPISGHTALYWYRQSLGQGLEFLIYFQGNSAPDKSGLPSDRFSAERTGGSVSTLTIQRTQQEDSAVYLCASSLGTQGYEQYFGPGTRLTVT.

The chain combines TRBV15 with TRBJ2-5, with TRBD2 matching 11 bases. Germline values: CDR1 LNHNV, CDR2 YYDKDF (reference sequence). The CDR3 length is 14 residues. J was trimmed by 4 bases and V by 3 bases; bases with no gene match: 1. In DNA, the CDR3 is TGTGCCACCAGCAGTGGACTAGCGGGAGAGACCCAGTACTTC. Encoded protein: CATSSGLAGETQYF. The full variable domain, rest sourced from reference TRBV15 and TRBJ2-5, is DAMVIQNPRYQVTQFGKPVTLSCSQTLNHNVMYWYQQKSSQAPKLLFHYYDKDFNNEADTPDNFQSRRPNTSFCFLDIRSPGLGDTAMYLCATSSGLAGETQYFGPGTRLLVL.

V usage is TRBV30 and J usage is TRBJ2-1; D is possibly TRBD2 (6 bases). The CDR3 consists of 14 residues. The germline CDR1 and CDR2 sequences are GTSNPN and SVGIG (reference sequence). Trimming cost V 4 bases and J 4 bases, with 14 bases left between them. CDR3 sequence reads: CAWNGGDLYNEQFF. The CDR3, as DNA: TGTGCCTGGAATGGCGGGGACCTTTACAATGAGCAGTTCTTC.

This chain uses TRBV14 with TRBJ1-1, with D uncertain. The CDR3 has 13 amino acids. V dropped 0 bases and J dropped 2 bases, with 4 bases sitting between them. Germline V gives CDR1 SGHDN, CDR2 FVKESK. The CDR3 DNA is TGTGCCAGCAGCCAAGACAGAAACACTGAAGCTTTCTTT. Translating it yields CASSQDRNTEAFF.

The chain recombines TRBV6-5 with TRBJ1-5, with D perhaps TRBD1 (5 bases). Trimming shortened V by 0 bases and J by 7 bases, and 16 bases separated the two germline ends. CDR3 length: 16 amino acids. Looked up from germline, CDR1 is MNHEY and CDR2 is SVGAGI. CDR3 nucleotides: TGTGCCAGCAGTTACTCGTCGGACAACAAAGGGCAGCCCCAGCATTTT. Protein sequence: CASSYSSDNKGQPQHF.

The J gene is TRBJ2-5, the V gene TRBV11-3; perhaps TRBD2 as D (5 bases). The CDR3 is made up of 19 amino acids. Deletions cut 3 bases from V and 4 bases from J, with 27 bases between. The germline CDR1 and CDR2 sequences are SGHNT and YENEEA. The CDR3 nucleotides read TGTGCCAGCAGCTTTCGCCCGGTCTCGCGGGCTCTTAACAGAGAGACCCAGTACTTC. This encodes CASSFRPVSRALNRETQYF.

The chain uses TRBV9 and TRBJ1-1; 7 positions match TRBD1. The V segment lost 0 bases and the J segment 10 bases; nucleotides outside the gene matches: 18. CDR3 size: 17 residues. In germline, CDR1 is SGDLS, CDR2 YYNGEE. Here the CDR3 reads CASSVVAGGIGPYGAFF. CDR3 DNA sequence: TGTGCCAGCAGCGTAGTGGCAGGGGGGATTGGGCCCTATGGAGCTTTCTTT.

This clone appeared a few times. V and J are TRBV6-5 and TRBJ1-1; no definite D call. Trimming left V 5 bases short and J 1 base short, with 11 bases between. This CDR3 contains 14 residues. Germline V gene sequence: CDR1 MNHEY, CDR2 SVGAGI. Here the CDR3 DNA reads TGTGCCAGCAGTACCTACCAGACGAACACTGAAGCTTTCTTT. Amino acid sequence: CASSTYQTNTEAFF.

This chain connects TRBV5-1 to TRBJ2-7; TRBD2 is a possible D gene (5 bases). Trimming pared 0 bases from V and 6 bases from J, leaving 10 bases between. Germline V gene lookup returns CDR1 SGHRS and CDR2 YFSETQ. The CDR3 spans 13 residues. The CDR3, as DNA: TGCGCCAGCAGCTTGGGTGCTAGCTTCGAGCAGTACTTC. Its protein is CASSLGASFEQYF.

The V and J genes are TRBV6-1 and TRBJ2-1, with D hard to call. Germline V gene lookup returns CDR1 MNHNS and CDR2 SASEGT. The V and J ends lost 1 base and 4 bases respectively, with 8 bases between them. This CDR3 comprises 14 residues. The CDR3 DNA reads TGTGCCAGCAGTGAAGGCCGGCAGTACAATGAGCAGTTCTTC. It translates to CASSEGRQYNEQFF.

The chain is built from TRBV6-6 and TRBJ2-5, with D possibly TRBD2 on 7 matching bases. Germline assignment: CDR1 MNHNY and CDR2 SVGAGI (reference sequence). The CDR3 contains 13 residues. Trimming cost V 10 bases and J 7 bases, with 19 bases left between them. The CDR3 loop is CAIGGEGVGTQYF. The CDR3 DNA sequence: TGTGCCATAGGGGGGGAGGGAGTGGGGACCCAGTACTTC.

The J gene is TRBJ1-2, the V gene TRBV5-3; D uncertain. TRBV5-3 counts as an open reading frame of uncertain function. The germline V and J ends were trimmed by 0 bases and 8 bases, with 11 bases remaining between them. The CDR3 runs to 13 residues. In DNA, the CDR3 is TGTGCCAGAAGCTTGGTAAAGGGCGACGGCTACACCTTC. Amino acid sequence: CARSLVKGDGYTF.